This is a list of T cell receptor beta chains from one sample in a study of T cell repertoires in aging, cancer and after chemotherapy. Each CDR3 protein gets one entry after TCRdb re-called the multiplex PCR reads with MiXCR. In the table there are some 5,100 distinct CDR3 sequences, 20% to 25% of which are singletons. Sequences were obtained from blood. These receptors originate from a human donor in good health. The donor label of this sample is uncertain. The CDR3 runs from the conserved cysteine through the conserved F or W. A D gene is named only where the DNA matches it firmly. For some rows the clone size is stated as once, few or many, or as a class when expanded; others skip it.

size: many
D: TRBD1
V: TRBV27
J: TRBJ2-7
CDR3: CASSLFRTGAEQYF
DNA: TGTGCCAGCAGTTTATTTCGGACAGGGGCCGAGCAGTACTTC

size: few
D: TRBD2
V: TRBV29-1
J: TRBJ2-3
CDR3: CSVEAGGLDTQYF
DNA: TGCAGCGTTGAGGCGGGGGGCCTGGATACGCAGTATTTT

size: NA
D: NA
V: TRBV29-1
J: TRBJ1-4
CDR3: CSVEDQGHSFF
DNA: TGCAGCGTTGAAGATCAGGGACATTCTTTTTTT

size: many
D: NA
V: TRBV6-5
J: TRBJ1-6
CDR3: CASSYRGAGNSPLHF
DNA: TGTGCCAGCAGTTACCGGGGGGCCGGTAATTCACCCCTCCACTTT

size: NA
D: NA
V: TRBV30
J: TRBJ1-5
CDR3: CAWDSSNQPQHF
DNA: TGTGCCTGGGACAGTAGCAATCAGCCCCAGCATTTT

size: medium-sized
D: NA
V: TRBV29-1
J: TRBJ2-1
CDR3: CSVRDTYNEQFF
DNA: TGCAGCGTCAGGGACACCTACAATGAGCAGTTCTTC

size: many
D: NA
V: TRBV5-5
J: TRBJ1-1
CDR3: CASSLQGNTEAFF
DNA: TGTGCCAGCAGCTTGCAGGGGAACACTGAAGCTTTCTTT

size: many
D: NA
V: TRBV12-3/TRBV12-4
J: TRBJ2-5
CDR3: CASSPSVQETQYF
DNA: TGTGCCAGCAGTCCCTCGGTTCAAGAGACCCAGTACTTC

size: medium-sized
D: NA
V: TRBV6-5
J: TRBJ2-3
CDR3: CASSPIQRDTQYF
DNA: TGTGCCAGCAGTCCGATACAGCGAGATACGCAGTATTTT

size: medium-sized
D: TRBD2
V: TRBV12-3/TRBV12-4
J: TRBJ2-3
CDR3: CASSLAGGWADTQYF
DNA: TGTGCCAGCAGCTTAGCGGGGGGATGGGCAGATACGCAGTATTTT

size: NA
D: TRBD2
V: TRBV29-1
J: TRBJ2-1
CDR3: CSVEAGGLAEQFF
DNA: TGCAGCGTTGAGGCGGGGGGATTGGCTGAGCAGTTCTTC

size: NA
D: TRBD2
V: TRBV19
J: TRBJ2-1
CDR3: CASSIEGGLWGGQFF
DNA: TGTGCCAGTAGTATAGAAGGCGGGCTCTGGGGGGGGCAGTTCTTC

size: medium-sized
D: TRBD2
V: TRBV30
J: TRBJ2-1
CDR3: CAWHLGLAGINEQFF
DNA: TGTGCCTGGCATCTGGGGCTAGCGGGAATCAATGAGCAGTTCTTC

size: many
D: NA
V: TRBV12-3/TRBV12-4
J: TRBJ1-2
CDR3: CASTTLGKSNYGYTF
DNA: TGTGCCAGCACCACCTTGGGGAAGAGTAACTATGGCTACACCTTC

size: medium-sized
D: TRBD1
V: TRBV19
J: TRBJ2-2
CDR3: CASRKGRDRVNTGELFF
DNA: TGTGCCAGTAGGAAAGGACGGGACAGGGTGAACACCGGGGAGCTGTTTTTT

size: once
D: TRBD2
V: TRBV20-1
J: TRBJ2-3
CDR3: CSMTSGTDTQYF
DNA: TGCAGTATGACTAGCGGGACAGATACGCAGTATTTT

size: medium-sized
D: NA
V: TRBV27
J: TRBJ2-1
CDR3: CASSWAATNEQFF
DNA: TGTGCCAGCAGTTGGGCCGCCACCAATGAGCAGTTCTTC

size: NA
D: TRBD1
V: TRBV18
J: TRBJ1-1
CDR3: CASSPSITGGEVAFF
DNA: TGTGCCAGCTCACCAAGTATAACAGGGGGCGAAGTTGCTTTCTTT

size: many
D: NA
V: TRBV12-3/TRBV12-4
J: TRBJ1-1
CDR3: CASSLETLNTEAFF
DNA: TGTGCCAGCAGCCTCGAGACGTTGAACACTGAAGCTTTCTTT

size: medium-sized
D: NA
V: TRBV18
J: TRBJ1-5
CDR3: CASSPGGRVQPQHF
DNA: TGTGCCAGCTCACCAGGGGGCAGGGTTCAGCCCCAGCATTTT

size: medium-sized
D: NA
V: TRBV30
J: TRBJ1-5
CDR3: CAWSPLGNQPQHF
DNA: TGTGCCTGGAGCCCTTTGGGCAATCAGCCCCAGCATTTT

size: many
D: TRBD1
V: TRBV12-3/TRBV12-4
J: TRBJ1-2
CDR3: CASSLGRQGPYYGYTF
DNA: TGTGCCAGCAGTTTAGGTCGACAGGGGCCCTACTATGGCTACACCTTC

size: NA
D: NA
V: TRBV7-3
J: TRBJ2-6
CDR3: CASSPRSSGANVLTF
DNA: TGTGCCAGCAGCCCACGCAGTTCTGGGGCCAACGTCCTGACTTTC

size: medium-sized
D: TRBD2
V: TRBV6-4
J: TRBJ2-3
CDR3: CASSDSSGGATDTQYF
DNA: TGTGCCAGCAGTGACTCTAGCGGGGGGGCCACAGATACGCAGTATTTT

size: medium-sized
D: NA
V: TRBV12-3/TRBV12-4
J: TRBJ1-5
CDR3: CASSTQWDPNQPQHF
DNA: TGTGCCAGCAGTACCCAGTGGGACCCAAATCAGCCCCAGCATTTT

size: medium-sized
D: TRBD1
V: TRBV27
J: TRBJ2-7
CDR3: CASSPTQDRSYYEQYF
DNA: TGTGCCAGCAGCCCCACCCAGGACAGGTCTTACTACGAGCAGTACTTC

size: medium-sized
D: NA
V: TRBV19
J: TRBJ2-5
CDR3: CASSTAGGWQETQYF
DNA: TGTGCCAGTAGTACTGCAGGTGGCTGGCAAGAGACCCAGTACTTC

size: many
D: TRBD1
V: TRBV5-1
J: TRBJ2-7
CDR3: CASSLEQGPPLDEQYF
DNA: TGCGCCAGCAGCTTGGAACAGGGGCCTCCTCTGGACGAGCAGTACTTC

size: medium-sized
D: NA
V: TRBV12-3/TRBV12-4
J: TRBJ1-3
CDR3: CAMAGGGAMNTIYF
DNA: TGTGCCATGGCCGGGGGGGGGGCTATGAACACCATATATTTT

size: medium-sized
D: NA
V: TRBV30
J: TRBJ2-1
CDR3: CAWASGVYEQFF
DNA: TGTGCCTGGGCGAGTGGAGTGTATGAGCAGTTCTTC

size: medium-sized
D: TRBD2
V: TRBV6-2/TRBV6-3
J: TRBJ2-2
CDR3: CASRRLAGGTGELFF
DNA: TGTGCCAGCAGAAGACTAGCGGGGGGGACCGGGGAGCTGTTTTTT

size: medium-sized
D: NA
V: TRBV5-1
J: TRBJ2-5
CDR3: CASSLANTEETQYF
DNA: TGCGCCAGCAGCTTGGCCAACACCGAAGAGACCCAGTACTTC

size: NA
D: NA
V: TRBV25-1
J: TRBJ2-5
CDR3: CASSARETQYF
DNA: TGTGCCAGCAGCGCCCGAGAGACCCAGTACTTC

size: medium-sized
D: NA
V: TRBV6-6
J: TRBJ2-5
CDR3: CASKDGPEEIGQYF
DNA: TGTGCCAGCAAGGATGGTCCCGAGGAGATAGGGCAGTACTTC

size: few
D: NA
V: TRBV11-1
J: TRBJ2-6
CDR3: CASSLRGANVLTF
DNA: TGTGCCAGCAGCTTACGGGGGGCCAACGTCCTGACTTTC